Listed below are T cell receptor beta chains from one sample, sequenced in a study of cytotoxic CD8 clonotypes in ibrutinib-treated CLL. The protocol was immunoSEQ multiplex PCR, while the TCRdb copy is restricted to in-frame clones and leaves out a portion. The table lists tens of thousands of clones, roughly 86% of them singletons. Sequences were derived from PBMCs, sampled before ibrutinib treatment. The origin of the receptors is a human donor with chronic lymphocytic leukemia. CDR3s include the opening cysteine and the closing phenylalanine or tryptophan. A D gene is named only where the DNA matches it firmly. Size is stated for part of the rows, as once, few or many counts, or as a class when the clone is expanded.

clone size,D gene,CDR3 length,V gene,J gene,CDR3 protein,CDR3 DNA
.,TRBD1,17,TRBV2,TRBJ1-5,CASSRRDSRYSNQPQHF,TGTGCCAGCAGCCGCCGGGACAGTCGGTATAGCAATCAGCCCCAGCATTTT
.,.,13,TRBV7-9,TRBJ1-2,CASSTGGWFGYTF,TGTGCCAGCAGCACGGGAGGGTGGTTTGGCTACACCTTC
.,TRBD2,22,TRBV4-3,TRBJ2-7,CASSQEPTLPGGRADRSYEQYF,TGCGCCAGCAGCCAAGAGCCTACCCTCCCGGGCGGGAGGGCTGATCGGTCCTACGAGCAGTACTTC
.,.,14,TRBV28,TRBJ2-7,CASSFIRAYYEQYF,TGTGCCAGCAGTTTCATTCGGGCCTATTACGAGCAGTACTTC
.,.,12,TRBV4-1,TRBJ2-7,CASSQDGNRRDF,TGCGCCAGCAGCCAAGATGGTAACAGGAGAGACTTC
.,.,14,TRBV9,TRBJ2-7,CASSVGSPTYEQYF,TGTGCCAGCAGCGTAGGCTCGCCCACCTACGAGCAGTACTTC
.,TRBD1,15,TRBV29-1,TRBJ1-3,CSARITGGNGNTIYF,TGCAGCGCCCGAATTACAGGGGGTAATGGAAACACCATATATTTT
.,.,13,TRBV7-9,TRBJ1-1,CASSLRGAAEAFF,TGTGCCAGCAGCTTAAGGGGCGCGGCTGAAGCTTTCTTT
.,TRBD2,15,TRBV11-1,TRBJ2-1,CASSKSGDSYNEQFF,TGTGCCAGCAGCAAGAGCGGGGACTCCTACAATGAGCAGTTCTTC
once,TRBD1,18,TRBV29-1,TRBJ1-2,CSVEDRKTRDRNNYGYTF,TGCAGCGTTGAAGATCGGAAAACCCGGGACAGGAATAACTATGGCTACACCTTC
.,.,12,TRBV10-2,TRBJ2-1,CASRFGGNEQFF,TGCGCCAGCCGCTTCGGCGGGAATGAGCAGTTCTTC
.,TRBD1,17,TRBV5-1,TRBJ1-1,CASSRGQGADVDTEAFF,TGCGCCAGCAGCAGGGGACAGGGGGCAGATGTTGACACTGAAGCTTTCTTT
.,.,17,TRBV25-1,TRBJ2-1,CASSDRGPRERYNEQFF,TGTGCCAGCAGTGACCGAGGGCCGAGGGAGCGGTACAATGAGCAGTTCTTC
once,TRBD1,14,TRBV28,TRBJ2-7,CASSLFQGAYEQYF,TGTGCCAGCAGTTTATTTCAGGGGGCCTACGAGCAGTACTTC
.,TRBD1,16,TRBV7-2,TRBJ1-1,CASSLGGQGARTEAFF,TGTGCCAGCAGCTTAGGCGGACAGGGGGCGCGGACTGAAGCTTTCTTT
.,.,14,TRBV19,TRBJ2-7,CASSIDLTTYEQYF,TGTGCCAGTAGTATAGATCTTACGACCTACGAGCAGTACTTC
few,.,12,TRBV5-1,TRBJ2-1,CASSPQSYEQFF,TGCGCCAGCAGCCCGCAATCCTATGAGCAGTTCTTC
.,TRBD1,14,TRBV6-5,TRBJ1-4,CASRQTGGGEKLFF,TGTGCCAGCAGGCAAACAGGGGGCGGTGAAAAACTGTTTTTT
.,.,13,TRBV19,TRBJ1-2,CASSLGQRSGYTF,TGTGCCAGTAGTCTTGGACAGAGAAGTGGCTACACCTTC
.,.,17,TRBV9,TRBJ2-2,CASSTRTAPLNTGELFF,TGTGCCAGCAGCACCAGGACAGCACCCTTGAACACCGGGGAGCTGTTTTTT
.,.,13,TRBV6-6,TRBJ2-2,CASSQRNTGELFF,TGTGCCAGCAGCCAAAGGAACACCGGGGAGCTGTTTTTT
many,.,13,TRBV28,TRBJ2-7,CASSERRKDEQYF,TGTGCCAGCAGTGAGAGGAGGAAGGACGAGCAGTACTTC
.,TRBD1,14,TRBV25-1,TRBJ1-5,CASSSGQGNQPQHF,TGTGCCAGCAGTTCTGGACAGGGTAATCAGCCCCAGCATTTT
.,.,18,TRBV27,TRBJ2-3,CASSLTGWLAEMADTQYF,TGTGCCAGCAGTCTAACAGGGTGGCTAGCGGAGATGGCAGATACGCAGTATTTT
.,TRBD1,14,TRBV6-5,TRBJ1-1,CASRDQGAGTEAFF,TGTGCCAGCAGAGATCAGGGGGCCGGCACTGAAGCTTTCTTT
.,.,16,TRBV6-6,TRBJ1-2,CASSVQEVDSPGGYTF,TGTGCCAGCAGTGTCCAGGAGGTTGACAGCCCAGGGGGCTACACCTTC
.,TRBD2,19,TRBV14,TRBJ2-5,CASSQEGYFSGRGQETQYF,TGTGCCAGCAGCCAAGAGGGTTACTTTAGCGGGAGGGGCCAAGAGACCCAGTACTTC
.,.,17,TRBV18,TRBJ2-3,CASSPRRTESSTDTQYF,TGTGCCAGCTCACCTCGCCGGACAGAGTCTAGCACAGATACGCAGTATTTT
.,.,16,TRBV29-1,TRBJ1-2,CSVEGGGQGTTYGYTF,TGCAGCGTTGAAGGAGGGGGACAAGGAACAACCTATGGCTACACCTTC
.,.,15,TRBV9,TRBJ2-5,CASSPLPDRQETQYF,TGTGCCAGCAGCCCACTTCCCGACAGACAAGAGACCCAGTACTTC
.,.,14,TRBV18,TRBJ1-1,CASSPGGMNTEAFF,TGTGCCAGCTCTCCCGGGGGGATGAACACTGAAGCTTTCTTT
.,.,15,TRBV27,TRBJ1-4,CASSRAGRQNEKLFF,TGTGCCAGCAGCCGAGCGGGACGGCAGAATGAAAAACTGTTTTTT
.,.,16,TRBV5-1,TRBJ2-1,CASSLIRASAYNEQFF,TGCGCCAGCAGCCTCATTAGGGCTAGCGCCTACAATGAGCAGTTCTTC
.,TRBD1,17,TRBV27,TRBJ1-5,CASSSRGGGLIGQPQHF,TGTGCCAGCAGTTCCCGGGGAGGGGGCTTGATCGGACAGCCCCAGCATTTT
once,TRBD2,17,TRBV4-2,TRBJ2-2,CASSQDSPGGRTGELFF,TGTGCCAGCAGCCAAGATTCCCCGGGAGGAAGAACCGGGGAGCTGTTTTTT
.,TRBD1,15,TRBV5-4,TRBJ2-7,CASSFLGGYFNEQYF,TGTGCCAGCAGCTTCCTAGGGGGCTATTTTAACGAGCAGTACTTC
.,.,13,TRBV30,TRBJ2-3,CAWSVTSPDTQYF,TGTGCCTGGAGTGTAACCTCTCCAGATACGCAGTATTTT
.,.,12,TRBV5-1,TRBJ1-2,CASTDSNYGYTF,TGCGCCAGCACGGACAGCAACTATGGCTACACCTTC
.,.,14,TRBV11-2,TRBJ2-3,CASSDSGGTDTQYF,TGTGCCAGCAGTGATAGCGGTGGCACAGATACGCAGTATTTT
.,TRBD2,18,TRBV5-4,TRBJ2-1,CASSLGLAGVGVYNEQFF,TGTGCCAGCAGCTTGGGACTAGCGGGAGTGGGGGTCTACAATGAGCAGTTCTTC
.,TRBD1,14,TRBV29-1,TRBJ1-2,CSDKQGASNYGYTF,TGCAGCGACAAACAGGGGGCGTCTAACTATGGCTACACCTTC
.,.,12,TRBV5-1,TRBJ2-1,CASSLEFGEQFF,TGCGCCAGCAGCTTGGAGTTCGGTGAGCAGTTCTTC